These T cell receptor beta chains were read from a single sample in a study of vaccination and CD4 T cells after COVID-19. MiXCR was run by TCRdb on the PCR reads, yielding one entry per CDR3 protein. The data show several thousand distinct CDR3 sequences, with nearly 35% seen just once and around 28% held by the top ten. These receptors have no known antigen. Sequenced: CD4+ T cells from blood, cultured in vitro. Receptors were obtained from a human donor in good health. The CDR3 runs from the conserved cysteine through the conserved F or W. The D gene is left open where the match is weak. Part of the rows lack a size; the others show once, few, many or a class for expanded clones.

>NA|few|TRBJ1-3|14|TRBV7-6
TGTGCCAGCAGTCGGACTGTCTCTGGAAACACCATATATTTT
CASSRTVSGNTIYF
>NA|NA|TRBJ1-5|16|TRBV6-1
TGTGCCAGCAGACCACGGGATCGGGGGGCGGGTCAGCCCCAGCATTTT
CASRPRDRGAGQPQHF
>TRBD1|NA|TRBJ1-5|15|TRBV6-1
TGTGCCAGCAGCCCCGGGACAGGGAGCAATCAGCCCCAGCATTTT
CASSPGTGSNQPQHF
>NA|once|TRBJ1-4|14|TRBV28
TGTGCCAGCAGATATACAGGGTGGTATGAAAAACTGTTTTTT
CASRYTGWYEKLFF
>NA|few|TRBJ1-2|12|TRBV2
TGTGCCAGCAGTGAACAGGGCGATGGCTACACCTTC
CASSEQGDGYTF
>NA|NA|TRBJ2-1|13|TRBV27
TGTGCCAGCAGACCTAACCCGGCGAATGAGCAGTTCTTC
CASRPNPANEQFF
>TRBD2|medium-sized|TRBJ2-5|18|TRBV12-3/TRBV12-4
TGTGCCAGCAGTTCCACCTGGGGTCTAGCGGGGGGGCTCGAGACCCAGTACTTC
CASSSTWGLAGGLETQYF
>NA|NA|TRBJ1-2|14|TRBV6-1
TGTGCCAGCAGTGAAGACGGGCGGTCCTATGGCTACACCTTC
CASSEDGRSYGYTF
>NA|few|TRBJ1-1|14|TRBV5-6
TGTGCCAGCAGCTTTGACGTACAAGACGCTGAAGCTTTCTTT
CASSFDVQDAEAFF
>NA|large|TRBJ1-1|13|TRBV19
TGTGCCAGTAGTATTATAGGGCTACCTGAAGCTTTCTTT
CASSIIGLPEAFF
>NA|NA|TRBJ1-1|13|TRBV19
TGTGCCAGTAGTATTGCGGCGGACACTGAAGCTTTCTTT
CASSIAADTEAFF
>TRBD2|NA|TRBJ2-3|15|TRBV9
TGTGCCAGCAGCGTAGTAGCGGGGGGAGGAGATACGCAGTATTTT
CASSVVAGGGDTQYF
>TRBD2|few|TRBJ2-3|14|TRBV20-1
TGCAGTGCTAGCGGAGCGGGAGACACAGATACGCAGTATTTT
CSASGAGDTDTQYF
>NA|NA|TRBJ2-2|15|TRBV5-1
TGCGCCAGCAGCGTACGACAGACGAACACCGGGGAGCTGTTTTTT
CASSVRQTNTGELFF
>NA|few|TRBJ1-2|15|TRBV6-1
TGTGCCAGCAGAGATTCCGGGACATATAACTATGGCTACACCTTC
CASRDSGTYNYGYTF
>TRBD1|NA|TRBJ1-1|15|TRBV2
TGTGCCAGCAGCGCACAGGGGGCCTCGAACACTGAAGCTTTCTTT
CASSAQGASNTEAFF
>NA|few|TRBJ1-6|14|TRBV5-4
TGTGCCAGCAGCTTCCGGGACGGTAATTCACCCCTCCACTTT
CASSFRDGNSPLHF
>NA|NA|TRBJ1-4|14|TRBV20-1
TGCAGTGCTGATGGAGGGGCCCTTAATGAAAAACTGTTTTTT
CSADGGALNEKLFF
>NA|few|TRBJ1-6|14|TRBV23-1
TGCGCCAGCAGTCAATCCGGACGTCGCTCACCCCTCCACTTT
CASSQSGRRSPLHF
>NA|few|TRBJ2-2|12|TRBV19
TGTGCCAGTAGCCCGAACACCGGGGAGCTGTTTTTT
CASSPNTGELFF
>TRBD2|NA|TRBJ2-1|15|TRBV12-3/TRBV12-4
TGTGCCAGCAGTTGGGGTGCGGGGGGGCGCCTTGAGCAGTTCTTC
CASSWGAGGRLEQFF
>NA|NA|TRBJ2-4|15|TRBV6-1
TGTGCCAGCAGTGATGGGGGGACAGCCAAAAACATTCAGTACTTC
CASSDGGTAKNIQYF
>TRBD2|few|TRBJ2-1|16|TRBV6-4
TGTGCCAGCAGTGAAGAACTAGCGGGGGGGCTCTATGAGCAGTTCTTC
CASSEELAGGLYEQFF
>TRBD2|few|TRBJ2-3|16|TRBV6-4
TGTGCCAGCGGGGGTGACCCAAGCGGGGGTGCAGATACGCAGTATTTT
CASGGDPSGGADTQYF
>TRBD1|NA|TRBJ1-2|16|TRBV6-1
TGTGCCAGCAGGGAATGGGGGCAGGGGGATGGATATGGCTACACCTTC
CASREWGQGDGYGYTF
>NA|few|TRBJ2-4|14|TRBV6-1
TGTGCCACCCAGGGGCGCGCCCCTCAAAACATTCAGTACTTC
CATQGRAPQNIQYF
>TRBD1|medium-sized|TRBJ1-2|15|TRBV7-3
TGTGCCAGCAGCCTAACAGGGGAGAAGAACTATGGCTACACCTTC
CASSLTGEKNYGYTF
>NA|NA|TRBJ2-7|15|TRBV24-1
TGTGCCACCAGTGATTTAGGAGGGATTACCTACGAGCAGTACTTC
CATSDLGGITYEQYF
>NA|NA|TRBJ1-1|13|TRBV29-1
TGCAGCGTAGGACAGAAAATGAACACTGAAGCTTTCTTT
CSVGQKMNTEAFF
>NA|NA|TRBJ1-2|12|TRBV7-9
TGTGCCAGCAGCCCCGGTGGGGGTGGCTACACCTTC
CASSPGGGGYTF
>NA|NA|TRBJ1-1|14|TRBV19
TGTGCCAGTAGTATAGAAGTCAGATACACTGAAGCTTTCTTT
CASSIEVRYTEAFF
>NA|medium-sized|TRBJ1-6|15|TRBV7-2
TGTGCCAGCAGCTTAGACGAAGATTATAATTCACCCCTCCACTTT
CASSLDEDYNSPLHF
>NA|few|TRBJ2-2|15|TRBV12-3/TRBV12-4
TGTGCCAGCAGTTTAGGGCAGGTAGCTAGCGGGGAGCTGTTTTTT
CASSLGQVASGELFF
>TRBD1|NA|TRBJ1-3|15|TRBV5-1
TGCGCCAGCAGCTGGGGGACAGGTCTGGGAAACACCATATATTTT
CASSWGTGLGNTIYF
>NA|few|TRBJ1-2|13|TRBV12-3/TRBV12-4
TGTGCCAGCAGTCATAGACAGTCACGGGGCTACACCTTC
CASSHRQSRGYTF
>NA|NA|TRBJ1-1|13|TRBV19
TGTGCCAGTACCGACAGAGGGGACACTGAAGCTTTCTTT
CASTDRGDTEAFF
>TRBD1|NA|TRBJ1-5|15|TRBV20-1
TGCAGTGTGACGACAGGGGGCGTAGGGAATCAGCCCCAGCATTTT
CSVTTGGVGNQPQHF
>TRBD1|NA|TRBJ1-1|14|TRBV6-1
TGTGCCAGCAGCTCTCACAGGGGGAACACTGAAGCTTTCTTT
CASSSHRGNTEAFF
>NA|few|TRBJ2-1|14|TRBV20-1
TGCAGTGCTAAGGGACGGGTCTCCTACAATGAGCAGTTCTTC
CSAKGRVSYNEQFF
>NA|NA|TRBJ1-1|14|TRBV12-3/TRBV12-4
TGTGCCAGCATCAGCCGGGCCTCGAACACTGAAGCTTTCTTT
CASISRASNTEAFF
>NA|NA|TRBJ1-1|15|TRBV4-2
TGTGCCAGCAGCCAAGGGGCCAGTGCCAACACTGAAGCTTTCTTT
CASSQGASANTEAFF
>NA|NA|TRBJ2-5|13|TRBV6-1
TGTGCCAGCATGGAGGGGGCCAGGGAGACCCAGTACTTC
CASMEGARETQYF
>NA|NA|TRBJ1-1|13|TRBV20-1
TGCAGTGCCCCCGGACAGATGAACACTGAAGCTTTCTTT
CSAPGQMNTEAFF
>NA|few|TRBJ1-5|12|TRBV12-3/TRBV12-4
TGTGCCAGCAGTTTTACCCCCAAGGCCCAGCATTTT
CASSFTPKAQHF
>TRBD1|few|TRBJ1-1|14|TRBV6-1
TGTGCCAGCAGTCCGACAGGGTGGAACACTGAAGCTTTCTTT
CASSPTGWNTEAFF
>NA|NA|TRBJ1-1|14|TRBV18
TGTGCCAGCTCACCAAGGGGTGGGGACACTGAAGCTTTCTTT
CASSPRGGDTEAFF
>NA|NA|TRBJ1-5|15|TRBV6-5
TGTGCCAGCAGTTACTCGTTCGGCGAGAATCAGCCCCAGCATTTT
CASSYSFGENQPQHF
>NA|medium-sized|TRBJ2-1|12|TRBV7-2
TGTGCCAGCAGCTTAGTAGTCAGCGCCCCGTTCTTC
CASSLVVSAPFF
>TRBD2|NA|TRBJ2-7|15|TRBV6-1
TGTGCCAGCAGTCCCGGGACTAGCGGGGGATACGAGCAGTACTTC
CASSPGTSGGYEQYF
>NA|NA|TRBJ2-6|17|TRBV20-1
TGCAGTGCTAGACCTAACCCCCCAGGGGCTGGGGCCAACGTCCTGACTTTC
CSARPNPPGAGANVLTF
>TRBD2|NA|TRBJ2-3|14|TRBV6-5
TGTGCCAGCAGTTACTCTAGCGGGGGAGATACGCAGTATTTT
CASSYSSGGDTQYF
>NA|NA|TRBJ2-7|16|TRBV20-1
TGCAGTGCTAGATCCCACAGGGGACTTGGCTCCTACGAGCAGTACTTC
CSARSHRGLGSYEQYF
>NA|NA|TRBJ2-3|11|TRBV20-1
TGCACTCCCAGCGATGCAGATACGCAGTATTTT
CTPSDADTQYF
>NA|once|TRBJ2-7|12|TRBV29-1
TGCAGCGTTGGCGACGGCCCCTACGAGCAGTACTTC
CSVGDGPYEQYF
>NA|NA|TRBJ2-1|17|TRBV20-1
TGCAGTGCTAGAGATCTCGGGGTTGGGAGCTCCTACAATGAGCAGTTCTTC
CSARDLGVGSSYNEQFF